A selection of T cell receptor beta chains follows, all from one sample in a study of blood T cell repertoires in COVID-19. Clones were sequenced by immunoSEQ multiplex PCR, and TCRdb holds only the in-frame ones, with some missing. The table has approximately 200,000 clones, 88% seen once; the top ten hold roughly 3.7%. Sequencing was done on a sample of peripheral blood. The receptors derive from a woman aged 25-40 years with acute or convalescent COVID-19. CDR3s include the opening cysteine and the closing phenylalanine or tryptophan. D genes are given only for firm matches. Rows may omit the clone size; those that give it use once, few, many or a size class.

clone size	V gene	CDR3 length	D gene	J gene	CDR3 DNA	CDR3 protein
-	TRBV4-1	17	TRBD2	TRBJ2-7	TGCGCCAGCAGCCATGGACTAGCGGGAGGGAGCTCCTACGAGCAGTACTTC	CASSHGLAGGSSYEQYF
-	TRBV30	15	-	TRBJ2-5	TGTGCCTGGAGTACAATACGCCCCAGGCAAGAGACCCAGTACTTC	CAWSTIRPRQETQYF
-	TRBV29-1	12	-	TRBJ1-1	TGCAGCGTTGAAGGCCAGGGTTTATTAGCTTTCTTT	CSVEGQGLLAFF
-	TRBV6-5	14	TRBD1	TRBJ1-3	TGTGCCAGCAGGACAGGGCCCGGGGTAAACACCATATATTTT	CASRTGPGVNTIYF
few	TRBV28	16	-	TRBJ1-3	TGTGCCAGCAGTCCTGGCTTTTGGAGCTCTGGAAACACCATATATTTT	CASSPGFWSSGNTIYF
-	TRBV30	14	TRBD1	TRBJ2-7	TGTGCCTGGAGTCTGGGACAGGACTTCTTCGAGCAGTACTTC	CAWSLGQDFFEQYF
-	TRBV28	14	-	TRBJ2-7	TGTGCCAGCAGTTTAGCCCACAGTACCTACGAGCAGTACTTC	CASSLAHSTYEQYF
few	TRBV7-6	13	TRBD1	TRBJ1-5	TGTGCCAGCAGCGTGACAGGGGGCCAGCCCCAGCATTTT	CASSVTGGQPQHF
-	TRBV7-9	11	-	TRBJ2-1	TGTGCCAGCAGCCTCTCGGGTGAGCAGTTCTTC	CASSLSGEQFF
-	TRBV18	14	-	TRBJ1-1	TGTGCCAGCTCACTCCAGGGTAAGGACACTGAAGCTTTCTTT	CASSLQGKDTEAFF
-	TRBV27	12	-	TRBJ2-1	TGTGCCAGCAGTTCCCAAAGGGGGGAGCAGTTCTTC	CASSSQRGEQFF
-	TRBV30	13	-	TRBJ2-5	TGTGCCTGGAGTGTACTAACGGGGGAGACCCAGTACTTC	CAWSVLTGETQYF
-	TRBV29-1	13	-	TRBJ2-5	TGCAGCGTCATCTTCGGGGGTCAAGAGACCCAGTACTTC	CSVIFGGQETQYF
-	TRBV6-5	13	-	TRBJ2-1	TGTGCCAGCAGTTACCGCAGGGACAATGAGCAGTTCTTC	CASSYRRDNEQFF
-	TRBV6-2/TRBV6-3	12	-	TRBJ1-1	TGTGCCAGCAGTTACTCGAGCCTTGAAGCTTTCTTT	CASSYSSLEAFF
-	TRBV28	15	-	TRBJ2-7	TGTGCCAGCAGTTCCCCCCGGGGGAGCTCCTACGAGCAGTACTTC	CASSSPRGSSYEQYF
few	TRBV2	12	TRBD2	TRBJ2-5	TGTGCCAGCGGTGCGGGAGTCGAGACCCAGTACTTC	CASGAGVETQYF
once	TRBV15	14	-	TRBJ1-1	TGTGCCACCAGCAGAGATAGAGGCCCCACTGAAGCTTTCTTT	CATSRDRGPTEAFF
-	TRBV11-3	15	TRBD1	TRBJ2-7	TGTGCCAGCAGCTTGGGGGGGACAGGGACACACGAGCAGTACTTC	CASSLGGTGTHEQYF
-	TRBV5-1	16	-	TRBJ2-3	TGCGCCAGCAGCTTGGTTCCGGGAGTTGGCACAGATACGCAGTATTTT	CASSLVPGVGTDTQYF
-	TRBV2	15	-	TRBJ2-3	TGTGCCAGCAGTGATGGCCGTCCTAGCACAGATACGCAGTATTTT	CASSDGRPSTDTQYF
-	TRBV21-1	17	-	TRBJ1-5	TGTGCCAGCAGAGCGGGACAGGGGGGATTAAACAATCAGCCCCAGCATTTT	CASRAGQGGLNNQPQHF
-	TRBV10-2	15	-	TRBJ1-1	TGCGCCAGCAGTGGGATACTGGGGGCCGGACCTCATACTTTCTTT	CASSGILGAGPHTFF
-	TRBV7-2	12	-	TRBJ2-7	TGTGCCAGCAGCTTAGGTTCCAACGAGCAGTACTTC	CASSLGSNEQYF
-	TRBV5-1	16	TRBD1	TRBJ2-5	TGCGCCAGCGGCTCCCTTGGACAGGGGGCGCAGGAGACCCAGTACTTC	CASGSLGQGAQETQYF
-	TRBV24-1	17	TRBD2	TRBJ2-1	TGTGCCACCAGTGAACGGACTAGCGGGAGTGTTTCGGGTGAGCAGTTCTTC	CATSERTSGSVSGEQFF
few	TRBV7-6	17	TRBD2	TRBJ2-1	TGTGCCAGCAGCTCCCGGGGGGGCGGAAGCTCCTACAATGAGCAGTTCTTC	CASSSRGGGSSYNEQFF
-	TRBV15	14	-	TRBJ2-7	TGTGCCACCAGCAGAGATATGGTACCGGGCGAGCAGTACTTC	CATSRDMVPGEQYF
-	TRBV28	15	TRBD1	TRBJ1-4	TGTGCCAGCAGTTCCGGGGACAGGGCTAATGAAAAACTGTTTTTT	CASSSGDRANEKLFF
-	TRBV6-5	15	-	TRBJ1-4	TGTGCCACCTCCGGGGGACCAGCAACTAATGAAAAACTGTTTTTT	CATSGGPATNEKLFF
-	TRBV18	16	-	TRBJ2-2	TGTGCCAGCTCACCACCGAACGGCGGCCCCGCCGGGGAGCTGTTTTTT	CASSPPNGGPAGELFF
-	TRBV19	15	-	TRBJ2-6	TGTGCCAGTAGTATAGATCGTCCCGGGGCCAACGTCCTGACTTTC	CASSIDRPGANVLTF
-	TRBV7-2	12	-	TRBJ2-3	TGTGCCAGCAGCTCTTCCCGGGATACGCAGTATTTT	CASSSSRDTQYF
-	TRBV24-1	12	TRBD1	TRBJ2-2	TGTGCCGCCGGGACAGGGCTTCGGGGGCTGTTTTTT	CAAGTGLRGLFF
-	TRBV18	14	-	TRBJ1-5	TGTGCCAGCTCACCACCGGGGGGGAATCAGCCCCAGCATTTT	CASSPPGGNQPQHF
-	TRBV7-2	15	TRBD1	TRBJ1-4	TGTGCCAGCAGCTGGGGGACAGGGGCTAATGAAAAACTGTTTTTT	CASSWGTGANEKLFF
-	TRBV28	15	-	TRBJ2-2	TGTGCCACCGGCCGGGACACCCTGAGCGCGACGGAGCTGTTTTTT	CATGRDTLSATELFF
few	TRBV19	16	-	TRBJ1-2	TGTGCCAGTAGTATGGCCACCTTGAACGTTAACTATGGCTACACCTTC	CASSMATLNVNYGYTF
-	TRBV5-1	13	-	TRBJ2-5	TGCGCCAGCAGGGCGGGGCCACAAGAGACCCAGTACTTC	CASRAGPQETQYF
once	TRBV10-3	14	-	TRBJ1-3	TGTGCCATCCGCCGGGTGAACTCTGGAAACACCATATATTTT	CAIRRVNSGNTIYF
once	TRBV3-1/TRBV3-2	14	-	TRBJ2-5	TGTGCCAGCAGCTTAGACTGGACTGAAGAGACCCAGTACTTC	CASSLDWTEETQYF
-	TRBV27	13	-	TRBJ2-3	TGTGCCAGCAGTCTCAGGGGCACAGATACGCAGTATTTT	CASSLRGTDTQYF
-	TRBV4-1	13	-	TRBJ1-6	TGCGCCAGCAGCCAATGGGCCAATTCACCCCTCCACTTT	CASSQWANSPLHF
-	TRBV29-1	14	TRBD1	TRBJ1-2	TGCAGCGTCAGGACAGGGGGCGGCGACTATGGCTACACCTTC	CSVRTGGGDYGYTF
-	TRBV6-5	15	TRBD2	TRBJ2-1	TGTGCCAGCCCCAGACTAGCGGGATCTTACAATGAGCAGTTCTTC	CASPRLAGSYNEQFF
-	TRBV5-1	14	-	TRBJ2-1	TGCGCCAGCAGCTTGGCGGGGGTTTACAATGAGCAGTTCTTC	CASSLAGVYNEQFF